The sequence of this T cell receptor beta chain was determined in a study of cytotoxic CD8 clonotypes in ibrutinib-treated CLL. Study-level information: A median about twelve months of treatment, range 6 to 36, preceded the collection of response samples. Study-wide findings and caveats: Public clonotypes were rare and shrank or held steady on treatment. Ibrutinib response saw clonality rise, and progression saw it return toward baseline. Sustained-remission and progressing patients' sampling times differed.

Assay used: immunoSEQ multiplex PCR; TCRdb lists only in-frame clones, some missing. The repertoire consists of some 130,000 clones, with 70% to 90% occurring once and the leading ten covering around 2%. Concerning this clone: Its matching antigen is unknown.

The TCR was taken from a human donor with chronic lymphocytic leukemia. The sequencing used PBMCs, collected after 24 months of ibrutinib treatment.

CDR3 loop: CASSWQPPGLGSDTQYF. CDR3 in DNA: TGTGCCAGCAGCTGGCAACCTCCGGGACTAGGATCCGATACGCAGTATTTT. The rearrangement joins TRBV7-6 to TRBJ2-3; 8 bases match TRBD2. This CDR3 contains 17 residues. Germline CDR1 SGHVS, CDR2 FNYEAQ. V shed 4 bases, J shed 6 bases, and the junction held 15 bases outside the gene matches.